Below, 18 T cell receptor beta chains from the same sample are listed, as sequenced in a study of T cell responses to AZD1222 COVID-19 vaccine. This table comes from immunoSEQ multiplex PCR, and its TCRdb copy is limited to in-frame clones, with some not included. Here the sample spans tens of thousands of clones, roughly 88% being singletons. The sample here was peripheral blood, taken on day 0 of AZD1222 vaccination. The receptors derive from an adult in good health.

Only a few counts were recorded for this clone. CDR3 sequence (DNA): TGTGCCAGCTCCGCGGGGGGGAGCTCCTACGAGCAGTACTTC. Encoded protein: CASSAGGSSYEQYF. The rearrangement links TRBV18 to TRBJ2-7; TRBD2 matches at 9 bases. Trimming took 6 bases from V and 0 from J; bases not matched to a gene: 3. This CDR3 contains 14 residues. Germline V gives CDR1 KGHSH, CDR2 LQKENI. The whole variable domain, filled in from reference TRBV18 and TRBJ2-7, reads NAGVMQNPRHLVRRRGQEARLRCSPMKGHSHVYWYRQLPEEGLKFMVYLQKENIIDESGMPKERFSAEFPKEGPSILRIQQVVRGDSAAYFCASSAGGSSYEQYFGPGTRLTVT.

The chain uses TRBV12-2 and TRBJ1-2. TRBV12-2 is an annotated pseudogene. CDR3 length equals 11 residues. The CDR3 region has the DNA TGTGCAAGTCGCCCAGAGGGGGGCTACACCTTC. This sequence encodes CASRPEGGYTF.

CDR3 in amino acids: CASSIVGGTGELFF. CDR3 DNA: TGTGCCAGTAGTATAGTCGGGGGCACCGGGGAGCTGTTTTTT. V gene TRBV19 combines with J gene TRBJ2-2; D might be TRBD2 (6 bases). In germline, CDR1 is LNHDA, CDR2 SQIVND (reference sequence). V was pared by 1 base and J by 4 bases, with 7 bases between. This CDR3 contains 14 residues.

The rearrangement links TRBV5-4 to TRBJ1-1, with a possible D match to TRBD1 (6 bases). CDR3 size: 14 residues. CDR1 is SGHNT, CDR2 YYREEE, per germline (reference sequence). The V gene lost 4 bases and the J gene lost 7 bases, with 17 bases spanning the gap. CDR3 amino acids: CASSLNRGAGEAFF. The CDR3 DNA follows: TGTGCCAGCAGCCTCAACCGGGGGGCAGGTGAAGCTTTCTTT.

The chain links TRBV5-6 to TRBJ2-7, with D hard to call. Trimming stripped 1 base from V and 2 bases from J, with 4 bases between. The CDR3 is made up of 12 amino acids. The germline CDR1 and CDR2 sequences are SGHDT and YYEEEE. Here the CDR3 DNA reads TGTGCCAGCAGCTTGTTTGCCTACGAGCAGTACTTC. It encodes CASSLFAYEQYF.

The chain joins TRBV6-2 or TRBV6-3 to TRBJ1-5; TRBD1 might be the D (5 bases). CDR1 and CDR2 (germline): MNHEY, SVGEGT. V shed 2 bases and J shed 1 base, with 24 bases lying between them. The CDR3 covers 20 residues. CDR3 sequence (DNA): TGTGCCAGCAGTTACGAGTTGGGGGGACGCGGGATTGAGAGCAATCAGCCCCAGCATTTT. Translation gives CASSYELGGRGIESNQPQHF.

This clone was seen more than once but under ten times. The genes are TRBV14 and TRBJ2-5, with 13 nucleotides matching TRBD2. The length of the CDR3 is 16 residues. Germline CDR1 and CDR2: SGHDN and FVKESK. V shed 3 bases, J shed 3 bases, and the junction held 4 bases outside the gene matches. CDR3 in DNA: TGTGCCAGCAGCCAGGGACTAGCGGGGCGGAAAGAGACCCAGTACTTC. Its translation is CASSQGLAGRKETQYF.

This sequence joins TRBV5-5 and TRBJ2-3; no clear D gene. Germline assignment: CDR1 SGHKS and CDR2 YYEKEE (reference sequence). The CDR3 totals 14 residues. The V gene lost 0 bases and the J gene lost 0 bases, with 5 bases spanning the gap. Here the CDR3 DNA reads TGTGCCAGCAGCTTGGTGTCTAGCACAGATACGCAGTATTTT. Translation: CASSLVSSTDTQYF.

This clone was seen once. The V call is TRBV20-1, the J call TRBJ2-3; D possibly matches TRBD1 or TRBD2 (7 bases each). This CDR3 spans 16 amino acids. Trimming pared 3 bases from V and 2 bases from J, leaving 18 bases between. CDR1 DFQATT and CDR2 SNEGSKA come from the germline V gene (reference sequence). The CDR3 sequence is CSASRPQGGNTDTQYF. DNA for the CDR3: TGCAGTGCTAGTCGCCCTCAGGGGGGGAACACAGATACGCAGTATTTT.

The gene calls are TRBV4-3 and TRBJ1-1; D may be TRBD1 (5 bases). This CDR3 has 16 residues. Germline V gives CDR1 LGHNA, CDR2 YSLEER. V lost 7 bases, J lost 2 bases, and 20 bases lay in between. In DNA form, the CDR3 reads TGCGCCAGCACCGACAACCCAGAGGGGAGAAACACTGAAGCTTTCTTT. Amino acids: CASTDNPEGRNTEAFF.

The chain carries TRBV7-2 and TRBJ2-6; tentative D call: TRBD2 (5 bases). Germline V gene lookup returns CDR1 SGHTA and CDR2 FQGNSA. With 4 bases removed from V and 0 bases from J, the gap between germline ends came to 13 bases. The length of the CDR3 is 17 residues. CDR3 sequence reads: CASSSTPGGSGANVLTF. The CDR3 region has the DNA TGTGCCAGCAGCTCAACCCCAGGAGGCTCTGGGGCCAACGTCCTGACTTTC.

This chain links TRBV3-1 (or the pseudogene TRBV3-2) with TRBJ2-1; 15 nucleotides match TRBD2. CDR1 and CDR2 (germline): LGHDT, YNNKEL (reference sequence). With 4 bases clipped from V and 0 bases from J, the junction kept 7 bases outside the gene matches. This CDR3 contains 19 residues. In nucleotides, the CDR3 is TGTGCCAGCAGCCCGGGACTAGCGGGGGGTCCACGCTCCTACAATGAGCAGTTCTTC. Its translation: CASSPGLAGGPRSYNEQFF.

The chain is built from TRBV5-4 and TRBJ1-2; 12 nucleotides agree with TRBD1. Trimming took 4 bases from V and 5 from J; bases not matched to a gene: 6. CDR3 length: 15 residues. The germline V gene has CDR1 SGHNT and CDR2 YYREEE (reference sequence). The DNA of the CDR3 is TGTGCCAGCAGCCCTGGGACAGGGGGCCGGTATGGCTACACCTTC. This sequence encodes CASSPGTGGRYGYTF.

V is TRBV12-3 or TRBV12-4 and J is TRBJ1-3; D not resolved. The V end was cut by 7 bases, the J end by 1 base, with 8 bases between. The CDR3 contains 13 residues. CDR3 in amino acids: CASTMWSGNTIYF. The CDR3 DNA follows: TGTGCCAGCACAATGTGGTCTGGAAACACCATATATTTT.

The chain is built from TRBV12-5 and TRBJ2-7; 8 nucleotides align to TRBD2. In germline, CDR1 is LGHNT, CDR2 FRNRAP. This CDR3 has 18 residues. Trimming took 1 base from V and 5 from J; bases not matched to a gene: 16. The CDR3 DNA is TGTGCTAGTGGTTTGGGGCGGGGGGCTGAGGGTTTGTTCCACGAGCAGTACTTC. Translated: CASGLGRGAEGLFHEQYF.

The chain links TRBV5-1 to TRBJ2-5, with 9 bases lining up with TRBD1. CDR3 length: 15 amino acids. CDR1 is SGHRS and CDR2 is YFSETQ in the germline V gene. J was trimmed by 5 bases and V by 4 bases; bases with no gene match: 9. The CDR3 DNA follows: TGCGCCAGCAGCCCAACAGGGGGCGCGTTGGAGACCCAGTACTTC. Its translation is CASSPTGGALETQYF.

The chain joins TRBV18 to TRBJ1-2; no clear D. V gave up 4 bases and J gave up 3 bases, with 12 bases separating them. CDR1 and CDR2 (germline): KGHSH, LQKENI. The CDR3 contains 14 residues. DNA of the CDR3: TGTGCCAGCTCACGGGCAGGCGTCGACTATGGCTACACCTTC. It encodes CASSRAGVDYGYTF.

J is TRBJ1-3 and V is TRBV4-1, with D maybe TRBD1 (5 bases). The CDR3 is 16 amino acids. Germline loops: CDR1 MGHRA, CDR2 YSYEKL. V was cut by 4 bases and J by 1 base, with 14 bases left in between. CDR3 amino acids: CASSPAGRGSGNTIYF. The CDR3 DNA follows: TGCGCCAGCAGCCCCGCGGGAAGGGGTTCTGGAAACACCATATATTTT.